These 18 T cell receptor beta chains share one sample of origin, sequenced in a study of T cells in women clearing cervical HPV infection. Data came from immunoSEQ multiplex PCR; TCRdb stores just in-frame clones and leaves some out. The sample includes around 38,000 clones. Source material: blood buffy coat. The receptors stem from a woman between 18 and 75 years old with a cervical HPV16 infection that either progressed to CIN3+ or cleared (not recorded which).

About this clone itself: The read falls 3 residues short of the CDR3 end, and the missing part is taken from the germline J gene. This chain uses TRBV20-1 with TRBJ2-3, with TRBD2 identical over 8 bases. The germline V gene encodes CDR1 DFQATT and CDR2 SNEGSKA (reference sequence). CDR3 size: 14 residues. The V and J ends lost 6 bases and 5 bases, in that order; junction bases with no gene match: 10. CDR3 DNA, as far as it was read: TGCAGTGCCCCCCCGGCGGGAGGTCTAGATACG. Its translation: CSAPPAGGLDT. The full CDR3 sequence reads CSAPPAGGLDTQYF.

A note on this clone: The read stops 3 residues short of the end of the CDR3; the missing end is completed from the germline J gene. V gene TRBV28 combines with J gene TRBJ2-7; 7 nucleotides agree with TRBD1. Germline loops: CDR1 MDHEN, CDR2 SYDVKM. This CDR3 contains 17 residues. V shed 6 bases, J shed 0 bases, and the junction held 14 bases outside the gene matches. Here the CDR3 reads CASSSTLRDSYSYEQYF. The CDR3 DNA, read in part, is TGTGCCAGCAGCTCCACACTCCGGGACAGTTACTCCTACGAG. Complete variable domain (other parts from reference TRBV28 and TRBJ2-7): DVKVTQSSRYLVKRTGEKVFLECVQDMDHENMFWYRQDPGLGLRLIYFSYDVKMKEKGDIPEGYSVSREKKERFSLILESASTNQTSMYLCASSSTLRDSYSYEQYFGPGTRLTVT.

Note on this clone: The read stops 3 residues short of the end of the CDR3; the missing end is completed from the germline J gene. The chain recombines TRBV10-1 with TRBJ1-4; TRBD1 agrees at 8 bases. The CDR3 extends over 17 amino acids. V was pared by 5 bases and J by 0 bases, with 8 bases of the junction left unmatched. Per germline, CDR1 WNHNN and CDR2 SYGVQD (reference sequence). The sequenced part of the CDR3 DNA is TGCGCCAGCAGTTGGGGGGGACAGGTCACAACTAATGAAAAA. It translates to CASSWGGQVTTNEK. The entire CDR3 protein is CASSWGGQVTTNEKLFF.

To note about this clone: The read gets to within 3 residues of the CDR3 end, and the germline J gene fills in the rest. The gene calls are TRBV4-1 and TRBJ1-2; D possibly corresponds to TRBD1 (5 bases). The CDR3 is 15 amino acids. V was pared by 3 bases and J by 5 bases, with 16 bases between. Germline V gene lookup returns CDR1 MGHRA and CDR2 YSYEKL. The sequenced CDR3 bases are TGCGCCAGCAGCCACGACAGCCCCTTTAGGTATGGC. Protein product: CASSHDSPFRYG. The CDR3 reads in full as CASSHDSPFRYGYTF.

The chain's CDR3 is CASSLIGDRSGDTQYF. The sequenced CDR3 bases are TGTGCCAGCAGCTTAATCGGGGACAGGTCCGGGGATACG. The chain carries TRBV28 and TRBJ2-3; 8 positions agree with TRBD1. The read is 3 residues too short to cover the CDR3 end, so that end is filled in from the germline J gene. Trimming removed 6 bases from V and 6 bases from J; junction bases left unmatched: 14. The CDR3 totals 16 residues. Germline CDR1 is MDHEN and CDR2 is SYDVKM. Filled out from reference TRBV28 and TRBJ2-3, the complete variable domain reads DVKVTQSSRYLVKRTGEKVFLECVQDMDHENMFWYRQDPGLGLRLIYFSYDVKMKEKGDIPEGYSVSREKKERFSLILESASTNQTSMYLCASSLIGDRSGDTQYFGPGTRLTVL.

Concerning this clone itself: The CDR3 end lies 3 residues beyond the end of the read and is filled in from the germline J gene. This sequence joins TRBV2 and TRBJ2-2; possible D gene TRBD2, 6 bases. The V and J ends lost 6 bases and 5 bases respectively, with 16 bases between them. There are 15 residues in the CDR3. Germline CDR1 and CDR2: SNHLY and FYNNEI. CDR3: CASRGLRGGTGELFF. The covered CDR3 bases are TGTGCCAGCAGGGGGTTGCGGGGAGGTACCGGGGAG.

A note on this clone: The read comes to an end 3 residues before the CDR3 does, leaving the germline J gene to fill in the end. This chain joins TRBV7-8 and TRBJ2-5, with 7 bases lining up with TRBD1. The CDR3 consists of 14 residues. V lost 6 bases and J lost 4; bases outside the gene matches: 8. Germline V gene sequence: CDR1 SGHVS, CDR2 FQNEAQ. CDR3: CASRAEGGGETQYF. The covered CDR3 bases are TGTGCCAGCAGAGCAGAAGGGGGCGGAGAGACC.

Regarding this clone: Sequencing ends 3 residues short of the CDR3 end; the germline J gene provides the rest. The rearrangement links TRBV7-2 to TRBJ2-7; the D is unclear. Germline V CDR1 and CDR2: SGHTA, FQGNSA. V lost 10 bases to trimming and J lost 3 bases, with 16 bases between them. The CDR3 extends over 13 amino acids. CDR3 protein: CATHSSSFYEQYF. The covered CDR3 bases are TGTGCCACCCACTCCTCCTCTTTCTACGAG.

Details on this clone: Read data end 3 residues before the CDR3 end; the end is taken from the germline J gene. J is TRBJ2-3 and V is TRBV19; 7 nucleotides align to TRBD1. The CDR3 is made up of 15 amino acids. Per germline, CDR1 LNHDA and CDR2 SQIVND (reference sequence). With 4 bases clipped from V and 1 base from J, the junction kept 5 bases outside the gene matches. CDR3 amino acids: CASSTTGSGTDTQYF. Partial CDR3 DNA: TGTGCCAGTAGTACGACAGGGAGTGGCACAGATACG. The variable domain in full, completed from reference TRBV19 and TRBJ2-3, reads DGGITQSPKYLFRKEGQNVTLSCEQNLNHDAMYWYRQDPGQGLRLIYYSQIVNDFQKGDIAEGYSVSREKKESFPLTVTSAQKNPTAFYLCASSTTGSGTDTQYFGPGTRLTVL.

About this clone itself: The sequence runs out 3 residues before the end of the CDR3; the remainder is reconstructed from the germline J gene. The chain has TRBV7-3 and TRBJ2-1, with TRBD1 identical over 8 bases. Losses at the gene ends were 5 bases for V and 5 bases for J; bases not matched to a gene: 8. Germline CDR1 and CDR2: SGHTA and FQGTGA. The CDR3 is 15 residues long. The sequenced part of the CDR3 DNA is TGTGCCAGCAGCCCCGGACAGGGCGAGGACAATGAG. Protein: CASSPGQGEDNE. The whole CDR3 sequence reads CASSPGQGEDNEQFF.

In the case of this clone: The read ends 3 residues before the CDR3 terminus; that terminus is restored from the germline J gene. The chain is built from TRBV20-1 and TRBJ2-3; the match to TRBD2 covers 12 bases. The CDR3 is 18 residues long. Germline V gene data show CDR1 as DFQATT and CDR2 as SNEGSKA (reference sequence). Germline trimming cut 4 bases from V and 2 bases from J; bases unmatched to any gene: 13. Incomplete CDR3 DNA: TGCAGTGCTAAACTAGCGGGGGGATACGATAAGACCACAGATACG. Encoded protein: CSAKLAGGYDKTTDT. The whole CDR3 region reads CSAKLAGGYDKTTDTQYF.

A note on this clone: The read terminates 3 residues ahead of where the CDR3 ends, so the germline J gene completes it. This sequence joins TRBV19 and TRBJ1-3; D gene ambiguous. Germline CDR1 reads LNHDA; CDR2 reads SQIVND (reference sequence). V lost 5 bases to trimming and J lost 4 bases, with 12 bases between them. The CDR3 has 14 amino acids. Partial CDR3 DNA: TGTGCCAGTAGTGCCCGGGGTTCCGGAAACACC. This sequence encodes CASSARGSGNT. The whole CDR3 region reads CASSARGSGNTIYF.

Remarks on this clone: The CDR3 end falls 3 residues outside the read, so it is completed with the germline J gene. The chain joins TRBV20-1 to TRBJ1-4; the D is unclear. V was cut by 3 bases and J by 5 bases, with 13 bases left in between. Germline V lookup: CDR1 DFQATT, CDR2 SNEGSKA (reference sequence). The CDR3 consists of 14 residues. The covered CDR3 bases are TGCAGTGCTAGTTTGGGCTTGGTGAATGAAAAA. Translated, it gives CSASLGLVNEK. The entire CDR3 sequence reads CSASLGLVNEKLFF.

For this clone: Read data end 3 residues before the CDR3 end; the end is taken from the germline J gene. V usage is TRBV5-1 and J usage is TRBJ1-4; possible D gene TRBD1, 6 bases. Germline CDR1 SGHRS, CDR2 YFSETQ. The CDR3 consists of 15 residues. The V and J ends lost 4 bases and 8 bases respectively, with 18 bases between them. The CDR3 region is CASSITGTSGEKLFF. The DNA read from the CDR3 is TGCGCCAGCAGCATAACAGGGACCTCAGGGGAAAAA.

The part of the CDR3 DNA that was read is TGTGCCAGTAGTATACGGGCAGGGGAGGCCGGGGAG. It encodes CASSIRAGEAGE. The whole CDR3 sequence is CASSIRAGEAGELFF. The genes are TRBV19 and TRBJ2-2; possibly TRBD1 or TRBD2 for D (6 bases each). The CDR3 extends 3 residues past the end of the read, so its final part is completed from the germline J gene. Germline V CDR1 and CDR2: LNHDA, SQIVND (reference sequence). CDR3 length equals 15 residues. Deletions cut 2 bases from V and 6 bases from J, with 13 bases between.

A word on this clone: Read data end 3 residues before the CDR3 end; the end is taken from the germline J gene. J is TRBJ1-5 and V is TRBV7-4; 9 positions agree with TRBD1. The CDR3 is made up of 15 amino acids. With 1 base clipped from V and 7 bases from J, the junction kept 5 bases outside the gene matches. The V gene's germline CDR1 is SGHVT and CDR2 SQSDAQ. CDR3 protein: CASSLGTGASQPQHF. CDR3 DNA, as far as it was read: TGTGCCAGCAGCTTAGGGACAGGGGCTTCACAGCCC. Full variable domain (rest looked up from reference TRBV7-4 and TRBJ1-5): GAGVSQSPRYKVAKRGRDVALRCDSISGHVTLYWYRQTLGQGSEVLTYSQSDAQRDKSGRPSGRFSAERPERSVSTLKIQRTEQGDSAVYLCASSLGTGASQPQHFGDGTRLSIL.

A note on this clone: With the read ending 3 residues before the CDR3 end, the germline J gene is used to fill in that end. V usage is TRBV20-1 and J usage is TRBJ1-1; D gene ambiguous. The V and J ends lost 0 bases and 0 bases respectively, with 8 bases between them. The CDR3 sequence is 14 residues long. Germline CDR1 reads DFQATT; CDR2 reads SNEGSKA (reference sequence). CDR3 region: CSAREADMNTEAFF. The part of the CDR3 DNA that was read is TGCAGTGCTAGAGAAGCCGACATGAACACTGAA.

With respect to this clone: The read halts 3 residues ahead of the CDR3 end, with the missing end drawn from the germline J gene. This chain connects TRBV5-6 to TRBJ1-4; D might be TRBD1 (6 bases). This CDR3 is 13 amino acids long. V gave up 4 bases and J gave up 8 bases, with 12 bases separating them. Germline values: CDR1 SGHDT, CDR2 YYEEEE. Here the CDR3 reads CASSLGTREKLFF. The CDR3 bases that were read are TGTGCCAGCAGCCTCGGGACAAGGGAAAAA.